The 9 T cell receptor beta chains below come from one sample, sequenced in a study of human T cells and chemical hapten exposure. Time point in this sample: pre-sensitization, week 0. Treatment indicated: therapeutic diphenylcyclopropenone sensitization with weekly scalp DPC. Each CDR3 protein gets one entry after TCRdb re-called the RACE reads with MiXCR. The repertoire includes under 300,000 distinct CDR3 sequences, roughly 8% of them detected once, and roughly 1.2% sits in the top ten. The specimen comprised whole blood, sampled in connection with sensitization to the hapten diphenylcyclopropenone (DPC). These receptors came from a man younger than 35 with alopecia areata. Some clones in this sample may be carry-over from other donors' samples.

This clonotype was counted many times. V usage is TRBV2 and J usage is TRBJ2-2, with TRBD2 as a possible D gene (5 bases). The CDR3 contains 15 residues. The V end was cut by 0 bases, the J end by 7 bases, with 12 bases between. Germline V gene data show CDR1 as SNHLY and CDR2 as FYNNEI. The chain's CDR3 is CASSEALLAGGELFF. The CDR3 DNA is TGTGCCAGCAGTGAAGCGCTATTGGCGGGCGGGGAGCTGTTTTTT.

The CDR3 is CSARGPGLAGEETQYF. The CDR3 nucleotides read TGCAGTGCTAGAGGCCCCGGACTAGCAGGCGAAGAGACCCAGTACTTC. This chain links TRBV20-1 with TRBJ2-5, with 8 bases lining up with TRBD2. V trimming: 1 base; J trimming: 3 bases; junction bases outside the gene matches: 10. CDR3 size: 16 residues. CDR1 and CDR2 from the germline V gene are DFQATT and SNEGSKA (reference sequence).

This clonotype was detected ten times or more. This chain joins TRBV7-7 and TRBJ1-5; no clear D. There are 13 residues in the CDR3. Germline CDR1 and CDR2: SSHAT and FNYEAQ (reference sequence). Trimming removed 1 base from V and 7 bases from J, with 8 bases in between. The CDR3 coding sequence is TGTGCCAGCAGCTTAGAAGAGGGACAGCCCCAGCATTTT. Protein product: CASSLEEGQPQHF.

The V and J genes are TRBV5-5 and TRBJ1-2, with a possible D match to TRBD1 (5 bases). There are 16 residues in the CDR3. Germline V gene lookup returns CDR1 SGHKS and CDR2 YYEKEE (reference sequence). Deletions cut 0 bases from V and 4 bases from J, with 16 bases between. In DNA, the CDR3 is TGTGCCAGCAGCTTGGTGGGGAGGTTCGGGGCCTATGGCTACACCTTC. It specifies CASSLVGRFGAYGYTF.

A few counts support this clonotype. This chain connects TRBV5-1 to TRBJ2-3; 7 positions agree with TRBD2. J lost 6 bases, V lost 2 bases, and 9 bases had no gene match. Germline CDR1 is SGHRS and CDR2 is YFSETQ. This CDR3 is 15 amino acids long. CDR3 in amino acids: CASSLSGISPDTQYF. DNA of the CDR3: TGCGCCAGCAGCTTAAGCGGGATTTCCCCCGATACGCAGTATTTT.

V usage is TRBV11-2 and J usage is TRBJ1-6; unclear D gene. Germline V lookup: CDR1 SGHAT, CDR2 FQNNGV. Between the trimmed V and J ends, which lost 5 bases and 11 bases, there was a span of 16 bases. The CDR3 runs to 14 residues. CDR3 sequence: CASSLQMIVTPLHF. CDR3 sequence (DNA): TGTGCCAGCAGCCTACAAATGATAGTTACACCCCTCCACTTT.

This clonotype appeared a few times. This chain joins TRBV5-5 and TRBJ1-5, with no clear D. The CDR3 runs to 15 residues. Germline V gene data show CDR1 as SGHKS and CDR2 as YYEKEE (reference sequence). V dropped 4 bases and J dropped 5 bases, with 16 bases sitting between them. CDR3 nucleotide sequence: TGTGCCAGCAGCCACGGACTCGGGGAGGATCAGCCCCAGCATTTT. It translates to CASSHGLGEDQPQHF.

This clonotype has at least ten counts. The rearrangement joins TRBV11-2 to TRBJ1-2; D is possibly TRBD1 (6 bases). From germline, CDR1 is SGHAT and CDR2 FQNNGV. The CDR3 has 16 residues. V was shortened by 5 bases and J by 2 bases, with 18 bases between the two germline ends. The CDR3 DNA is TGTGCCAGCAGCCAAGGGGGGTTCGCGGAGAACTATGGCTACACCTTC. The encoded protein is CASSQGGFAENYGYTF.

The chain links TRBV7-3 to TRBJ2-2; 8 bases align to TRBD1. CDR1 and CDR2 (germline): SGHTA, FQGTGA. The CDR3 loop spans 17 amino acids. J lost 6 bases, V lost 5 bases, and 14 bases had no gene match. CDR3 DNA sequence: TGTGCCAGCAGCCCTCAACCGGGACAGGTGTCCCCCGGGGAGCTGTTTTTT. It encodes CASSPQPGQVSPGELFF.